Shown below are 27 T cell receptor beta chains from a single sample sequenced in a study of CD4 T cell repertoires in COVID-19. Profiled with immunoSEQ multiplex PCR; TCRdb holds only in-frame clones, not every one. The sample contains tens of thousands of clones, about four fifths of which appear only once. Here the sequenced sample was CD4+ T cells from peripheral blood, taken after recovery from COVID-19. These receptors all stem from a human donor who had COVID-19.

The gene calls are TRBV10-1 and TRBJ1-4, with D possibly being TRBD1 (5 bases). Germline CDR1 and CDR2: WNHNN and SYGVQD (reference sequence). V was clipped by 4 bases and J by 0 bases, with 6 bases between them. The CDR3 is made up of 14 amino acids. The CDR3 loop is CASSAGATNEKLFF. The CDR3 bases are TGCGCCAGCAGTGCGGGGGCAACTAATGAAAAACTGTTTTTT.

V and J are TRBV7-9 and TRBJ2-1; TRBD2 aligns across 8 bases. V was clipped by 5 bases and J by 7 bases; unmatched bases: 13. Per germline, CDR1 SEHNR and CDR2 FQNEAQ (reference sequence). The CDR3 totals 16 residues. The DNA for the CDR3 is TGTGCCAGCAGCCCTCCAAACGGGGGGGGATTGAATGAGCAGTTCTTC. It specifies CASSPPNGGGLNEQFF.

The rearrangement joins TRBV6-6 to TRBJ1-2; tentatively, D is TRBD1 (5 bases). The ends were cut back, 6 bases at V and 4 bases at J, with 21 bases in the middle. The CDR3 length is 16 residues. Germline V gene sequence: CDR1 MNHNY, CDR2 SVGAGI (reference sequence). The CDR3 here is CASSSSDTGPGYGYTF. Here the CDR3 DNA reads TGTGCCAGCAGCTCCTCGGACACAGGACCAGGCTATGGCTACACCTTC.

The genes are TRBV25-1 and TRBJ2-7, with 11 bases lining up with TRBD1. Germline-derived CDR1 and CDR2 are MGHDK and SYGVNS. The J segment lost 0 bases and the V segment lost 6 bases, leaving 1 base of the junction unmatched. The CDR3 is made up of 14 amino acids. CDR3 coding DNA: TGTGCCAGCAGAGGGACAGGGGGCTCCTACGAGCAGTACTTC. It codes for CASRGTGGSYEQYF.

The gene calls are TRBV2 and TRBJ2-5; D gene unclear. The V end lost 5 bases, the J end lost 3 bases, and 4 bases lay between the germline ends. CDR1 SNHLY and CDR2 FYNNEI come from the germline V gene. This CDR3 is 11 amino acids long. CDR3 amino acids: CASSPKETQYF. The CDR3 nucleotides read TGTGCCAGCAGTCCAAAAGAGACCCAGTACTTC.

The rearrangement uses TRBV5-1 and TRBJ2-2; 8 bases match TRBD2. The CDR3 extends over 15 amino acids. Germline V gene data show CDR1 as SGHRS and CDR2 as YFSETQ. The V segment lost 2 bases and the J segment 0 bases; nucleotides outside the gene matches: 0. The DNA for the CDR3 is TGCGCCAGCAGCTTAGCGGGAGCGAACACCGGGGAGCTGTTTTTT. Translating it yields CASSLAGANTGELFF.

V usage is TRBV19 and J usage is TRBJ2-7; 10 bases are shared with TRBD2. Germline V gene data show CDR1 as LNHDA and CDR2 as SQIVND (reference sequence). The CDR3 runs 14 residues. V gave up 4 bases and J gave up 1 base; unmatched junction bases: 1. CDR3 DNA: TGTGCCAGTAGTACTAGCGGGGGTTCCTACGAGCAGTACTTC. The encoded protein is CASSTSGGSYEQYF.

The chain joins TRBV21-1 to TRBJ2-7; the DNA was not used to check the table's D call, TRBD1. TRBV21-1 is a known pseudogene. The CDR3 has 14 residues. The CDR3 reads CASSSRDRSYEQYF. The DNA of the CDR3 is TGTGCCAGCAGCAGCCGGGACAGGTCCTACGAGCAGTACTTC.

The genes are TRBV28 and TRBJ2-1; D assignment may be TRBD1 or TRBD2 (5 bases each). Germline CDR1 and CDR2: MDHEN and SYDVKM. V lost 3 bases and J lost 1, with 10 bases in between. The CDR3 covers 15 residues. CDR3 amino acids: CASSLGTGSYNEQFF. The CDR3 bases are TGTGCCAGCAGTTTGGGGACGGGTTCCTACAATGAGCAGTTCTTC.

This chain links TRBV28 with TRBJ1-5; TRBD1 agrees at 9 bases. CDR1 is MDHEN and CDR2 is SYDVKM in the germline V gene. This CDR3 spans 17 amino acids. Trimming removed 5 bases from V and 5 bases from J; junction bases left unmatched: 13. The CDR3 DNA reads as TGTGCCAGCAGTCTTATAACGGGACAGGGCCTAGATCAGCCCCAGCATTTT. It encodes CASSLITGQGLDQPQHF. Looking up the rest from reference TRBV28 and TRBJ1-5 gives the full variable domain: DVKVTQSSRYLVKRTGEKVFLECVQDMDHENMFWYRQDPGLGLRLIYFSYDVKMKEKGDIPEGYSVSREKKERFSLILESASTNQTSMYLCASSLITGQGLDQPQHFGDGTRLSIL.

This chain joins TRBV30 and TRBJ2-6; no clear D. The germline V gene encodes CDR1 GTSNPN and CDR2 SVGIG (reference sequence). This CDR3 has 12 residues. The ends were cut back, 4 bases at V and 3 bases at J, with 4 bases in the middle. Here the CDR3 DNA reads TGTGCCTGGATGGTTGGGGCCAACGTCCTGACTTTC. Its translation is CAWMVGANVLTF.

The chain links TRBV6-5 to TRBJ2-1, with 11 bases lining up with TRBD2. The CDR3 has 14 residues. Germline V gene lookup returns CDR1 MNHEY and CDR2 SVGAGI. Trimming at V came to 6 bases and at J to 7 bases, leaving 5 bases not matched to a gene. CDR3 amino acids: CASSPLAGANEQFF. The CDR3, as DNA: TGTGCCAGCAGCCCACTAGCGGGAGCGAATGAGCAGTTCTTC.

The gene calls are TRBV5-1 and TRBJ2-7; the match to TRBD2 covers 8 bases. CDR1 SGHRS and CDR2 YFSETQ come from the germline V gene. Germline trimming cut 5 bases from V and 3 bases from J; bases unmatched to any gene: 10. This CDR3 spans 15 amino acids. CDR3 amino acids: CASREGLEGVYEQYF. The CDR3 DNA sequence: TGCGCCAGCAGAGAGGGACTAGAGGGAGTCTACGAGCAGTACTTC.

The chain carries TRBV20-1 and TRBJ1-3; TRBD1 is a possible D gene (6 bases). Germline-derived CDR1 and CDR2 are DFQATT and SNEGSKA (reference sequence). Trimming removed 3 bases from V and 3 bases from J, with 12 bases in between. This CDR3 region has 14 residues. The CDR3 DNA reads as TGCAGTGCTAGTAATGGGGGGCTTGGAAACACCATATATTTT. Translating gives CSASNGGLGNTIYF.

The chain couples TRBV28 to TRBJ1-2, with 10 bases matching TRBD1. V shed 4 bases and J 2 bases; nucleotides not matched to a gene: 4. Germline V CDR1 and CDR2: MDHEN, SYDVKM. The CDR3 is made up of 15 amino acids. The CDR3 protein is CASSSPGQGNYGYTF. In nucleotides, the CDR3 is TGTGCCAGCAGTTCCCCGGGACAGGGGAACTATGGCTACACCTTC.

The V and J genes are TRBV6-6 and TRBJ2-5; D is possibly TRBD1 (6 bases). The germline V gene has CDR1 MNHNY and CDR2 SVGAGI (reference sequence). V was shortened by 2 bases and J by 3 bases, with 16 bases between the two germline ends. The CDR3 covers 16 residues. For the CDR3, the DNA is TGTGCCAGCAGTTACACCCAGGGGATTGGAGAAGAGACCCAGTACTTC. Protein: CASSYTQGIGEETQYF.

This rearrangement joins TRBV27 to TRBJ1-6; possibly TRBD1 for D (6 bases). The CDR3 consists of 13 residues. With 6 bases removed from V and 9 bases from J, the gap between germline ends came to 12 bases. Germline V gene lookup returns CDR1 MNHEY and CDR2 SMNVEV (reference sequence). The CDR3 here is CASREKQGSPLHF. The CDR3 coding sequence is TGTGCCAGCAGGGAAAAACAGGGTTCACCCCTCCACTTT.

V gene TRBV7-9 combines with J gene TRBJ2-1; no clear D. This CDR3 has 12 amino acids. The germline V gene has CDR1 SEHNR and CDR2 FQNEAQ (reference sequence). Trimming took 2 bases from V and 6 from J, leaving 5 bases between them. The CDR3 bases are TGTGCCAGCAGCTTACGGTCCAATGAGCAGTTCTTC. It yields the protein CASSLRSNEQFF.

The chain couples TRBV5-1 to TRBJ2-3, with TRBD2 matching 10 bases. The germline gives CDR1 SGHRS, CDR2 YFSETQ. This CDR3 spans 16 amino acids. V lost 3 bases and J lost 1; bases outside the gene matches: 5. The CDR3, as DNA: TGCGCCAGCAGCTCGGGGCTAGCGGGGGGCACAGATACGCAGTATTTT. Its translation is CASSSGLAGGTDTQYF.

V gene TRBV10-3 combines with J gene TRBJ1-1; 7 bases agree with TRBD1. This CDR3 is 14 amino acids long. The germline V gene encodes CDR1 ENHRY and CDR2 SYGVKD. The J segment lost 4 bases and the V segment lost 3 bases, leaving 5 bases of the junction unmatched. Written as DNA, the CDR3 is TGTGCCATCAGTGATCTGGGACAGAGCACTGAAGCTTTCTTT. As protein: CAISDLGQSTEAFF.

The V gene is TRBV18, the J gene TRBJ2-1; D not certain. V lost 6 bases to trimming and J lost 7 bases, with 19 bases between them. The CDR3 loop spans 15 amino acids. CDR1 and CDR2 from the germline V gene are KGHSH and LQKENI. The CDR3 loop reads CASSPDSALRNEQFF. The DNA of the CDR3 is TGTGCCAGCTCCCCCGACTCTGCCCTCCGAAATGAGCAGTTCTTC.

This chain connects TRBV2 to TRBJ2-1, with 9 positions matching TRBD2. Germline CDR1 and CDR2: SNHLY and FYNNEI. The length of the CDR3 is 21 residues. J gave up 0 bases and V 4 bases, and 19 bases lay outside the gene matches. The chain's CDR3 is CASSGRFWDDSGSYSYNEQFF. DNA for the CDR3: TGTGCCAGCAGTGGGCGCTTTTGGGACGATAGCGGGAGCTACTCCTACAATGAGCAGTTCTTC.

The V gene is TRBV4-1, the J gene TRBJ2-7; a weak D match, TRBD2 (6 bases). CDR1 is MGHRA and CDR2 is YSYEKL in the germline V gene. The CDR3 is 15 amino acids. The germline V and J ends were trimmed by 1 base and 9 bases, with 19 bases remaining between them. The CDR3 here is CASSQVGGKVSGQYF. The CDR3 bases are TGCGCCAGCAGCCAAGTAGGAGGGAAAGTCAGTGGGCAGTACTTC.

This clone was counted only a few times. This sequence joins TRBV19 and TRBJ2-7; either TRBD1 or TRBD2 may supply D (5 bases each). V was shortened by 4 bases and J by 5 bases, with 21 bases between the two germline ends. Germline loops: CDR1 LNHDA, CDR2 SQIVND (reference sequence). The CDR3 consists of 16 residues. The CDR3 loop is CASSKGTGQGSDEQYF. The CDR3 DNA reads as TGTGCCAGTAGTAAGGGGACGGGGCAGGGCTCGGACGAGCAGTACTTC.

The CDR3: CSVAPGAEITYEQYF. The DNA of the CDR3 is TGCAGCGTTGCCCCCGGAGCAGAGATAACCTACGAGCAGTACTTC. V usage is TRBV29-1 and J usage is TRBJ2-7; D is unclear. Germline lookup yields CDR1 SQVTM and CDR2 ANQGSEA. V lost 4 bases and J 2 bases, leaving 18 bases between the germline ends. The CDR3 is made up of 15 amino acids.

The chain couples TRBV5-1 to TRBJ1-1, with a weak D call TRBD1 (6 bases). The CDR3 consists of 14 residues. The ends were cut back, 2 bases at V and 3 bases at J, with 11 bases in the middle. Per germline, CDR1 SGHRS and CDR2 YFSETQ. CDR3 nucleotide sequence: TGCGCCAGCAGCTTTGACAGGCAGGACACTGAAGCTTTCTTT. It codes for CASSFDRQDTEAFF.

The chain recombines TRBV5-1 with TRBJ2-7; 8 bases map to TRBD1. This CDR3 spans 15 amino acids. Germline CDR1 and CDR2: SGHRS and YFSETQ. Losses at the gene ends were 0 bases for V and 4 bases for J; bases not matched to a gene: 6. The CDR3 spells CASSLGGTGSYEQYF. The CDR3 DNA reads TGCGCCAGCAGCTTGGGGGGGACAGGTAGTTACGAGCAGTACTTC.